The clone carrying this TCR beta chain was picked up a small number of times. Both 60 Vbeta primers and 13 Jbeta primers went into the PCR. Sequencing was performed with immunoSEQ multiplex PCR; in TCRdb, only in-frame clones are kept and a portion is missing. The table has some 120,000 clones, around three quarters seen once. This specimen belongs to a study of cytomegalovirus exposure and HLA in healthy donors. The CDR3 runs 14 residues. Trimming left V 2 bases short and J 5 bases short, with 13 bases between. Germline values: CDR1 SGHDT, CDR2 YYEEEE. V and J are TRBV5-6 and TRBJ1-2, with a possible D match to TRBD1 (6 bases). Sequenced: PBMCs. This receptor was identified in a female donor in good health and CMV-seronegative. The CDR3 DNA is TGTGCCAGCAGCTTCGGGGGCGGGGGGTATGGCTACACCTTC. This sequence encodes CASSFGGGGYGYTF.